The following is a TCR beta chain sequence with its context. This sample stems from a study of blood T cell repertoires in COVID-19. Study context: The United States, Italy and Spain were the sources of the acute and convalescent COVID-19 samples. Sources were T cells, B-cell-depleted T cells, or PBMCs; the material itself was cDNA or gDNA.

The assay was immunoSEQ multiplex PCR, and TCRdb's table has in-frame clones only and misses some. The top ten hold around 3.5% of the sample, which has about 64,000 clones, 80% to 90% seen once. V lost 1 base and J lost 3, with 19 bases in between. The CDR3 is made up of 16 amino acids. Germline V lookup: CDR1 SQVTM, CDR2 ANQGSEA. The chain combines TRBV29-1 with TRBJ2-7; a possible D gene is TRBD1 (7 bases). The TCR sequence derives from a man aged 45 to 65 with active COVID-19. The sample taken for sequencing was peripheral blood. CDR3 residues: CSVEGGTQGGLYEQYF. CDR3 DNA sequence: TGCAGCGTTGAAGGGGGAACCCAGGGGGGACTCTACGAGCAGTACTTC.